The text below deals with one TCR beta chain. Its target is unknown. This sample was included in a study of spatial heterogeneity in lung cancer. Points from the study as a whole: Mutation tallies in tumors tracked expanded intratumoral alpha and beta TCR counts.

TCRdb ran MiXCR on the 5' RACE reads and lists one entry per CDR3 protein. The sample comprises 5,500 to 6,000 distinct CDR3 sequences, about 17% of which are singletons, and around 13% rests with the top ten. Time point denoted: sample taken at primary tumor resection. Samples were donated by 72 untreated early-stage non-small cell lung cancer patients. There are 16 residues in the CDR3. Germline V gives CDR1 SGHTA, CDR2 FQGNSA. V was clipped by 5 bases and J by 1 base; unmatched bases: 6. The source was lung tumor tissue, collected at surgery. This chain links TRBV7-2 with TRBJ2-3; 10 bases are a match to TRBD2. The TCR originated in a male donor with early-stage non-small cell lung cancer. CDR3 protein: CASSPLLAGGTDTQYF. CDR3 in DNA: TGTGCCAGCAGCCCCCTTCTAGCGGGGGGCACAGATACGCAGTATTTT.